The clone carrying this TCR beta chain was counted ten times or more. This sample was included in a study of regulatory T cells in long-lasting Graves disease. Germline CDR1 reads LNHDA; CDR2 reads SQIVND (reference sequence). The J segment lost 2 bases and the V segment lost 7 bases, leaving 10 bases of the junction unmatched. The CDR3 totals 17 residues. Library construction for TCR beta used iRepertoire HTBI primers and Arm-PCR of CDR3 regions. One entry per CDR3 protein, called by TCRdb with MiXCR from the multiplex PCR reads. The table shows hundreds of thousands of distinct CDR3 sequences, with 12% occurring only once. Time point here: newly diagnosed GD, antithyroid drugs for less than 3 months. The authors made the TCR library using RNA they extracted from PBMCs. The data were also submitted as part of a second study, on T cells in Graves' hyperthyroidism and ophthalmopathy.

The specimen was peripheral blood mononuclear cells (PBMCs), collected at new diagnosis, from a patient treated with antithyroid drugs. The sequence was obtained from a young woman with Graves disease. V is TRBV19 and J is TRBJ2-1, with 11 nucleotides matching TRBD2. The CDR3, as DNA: TGTGCCAGTAAAGGAGCTAGCGGGGGGCGAACCTACAATGAGCAGTTCTTC. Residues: CASKGASGGRTYNEQFF.